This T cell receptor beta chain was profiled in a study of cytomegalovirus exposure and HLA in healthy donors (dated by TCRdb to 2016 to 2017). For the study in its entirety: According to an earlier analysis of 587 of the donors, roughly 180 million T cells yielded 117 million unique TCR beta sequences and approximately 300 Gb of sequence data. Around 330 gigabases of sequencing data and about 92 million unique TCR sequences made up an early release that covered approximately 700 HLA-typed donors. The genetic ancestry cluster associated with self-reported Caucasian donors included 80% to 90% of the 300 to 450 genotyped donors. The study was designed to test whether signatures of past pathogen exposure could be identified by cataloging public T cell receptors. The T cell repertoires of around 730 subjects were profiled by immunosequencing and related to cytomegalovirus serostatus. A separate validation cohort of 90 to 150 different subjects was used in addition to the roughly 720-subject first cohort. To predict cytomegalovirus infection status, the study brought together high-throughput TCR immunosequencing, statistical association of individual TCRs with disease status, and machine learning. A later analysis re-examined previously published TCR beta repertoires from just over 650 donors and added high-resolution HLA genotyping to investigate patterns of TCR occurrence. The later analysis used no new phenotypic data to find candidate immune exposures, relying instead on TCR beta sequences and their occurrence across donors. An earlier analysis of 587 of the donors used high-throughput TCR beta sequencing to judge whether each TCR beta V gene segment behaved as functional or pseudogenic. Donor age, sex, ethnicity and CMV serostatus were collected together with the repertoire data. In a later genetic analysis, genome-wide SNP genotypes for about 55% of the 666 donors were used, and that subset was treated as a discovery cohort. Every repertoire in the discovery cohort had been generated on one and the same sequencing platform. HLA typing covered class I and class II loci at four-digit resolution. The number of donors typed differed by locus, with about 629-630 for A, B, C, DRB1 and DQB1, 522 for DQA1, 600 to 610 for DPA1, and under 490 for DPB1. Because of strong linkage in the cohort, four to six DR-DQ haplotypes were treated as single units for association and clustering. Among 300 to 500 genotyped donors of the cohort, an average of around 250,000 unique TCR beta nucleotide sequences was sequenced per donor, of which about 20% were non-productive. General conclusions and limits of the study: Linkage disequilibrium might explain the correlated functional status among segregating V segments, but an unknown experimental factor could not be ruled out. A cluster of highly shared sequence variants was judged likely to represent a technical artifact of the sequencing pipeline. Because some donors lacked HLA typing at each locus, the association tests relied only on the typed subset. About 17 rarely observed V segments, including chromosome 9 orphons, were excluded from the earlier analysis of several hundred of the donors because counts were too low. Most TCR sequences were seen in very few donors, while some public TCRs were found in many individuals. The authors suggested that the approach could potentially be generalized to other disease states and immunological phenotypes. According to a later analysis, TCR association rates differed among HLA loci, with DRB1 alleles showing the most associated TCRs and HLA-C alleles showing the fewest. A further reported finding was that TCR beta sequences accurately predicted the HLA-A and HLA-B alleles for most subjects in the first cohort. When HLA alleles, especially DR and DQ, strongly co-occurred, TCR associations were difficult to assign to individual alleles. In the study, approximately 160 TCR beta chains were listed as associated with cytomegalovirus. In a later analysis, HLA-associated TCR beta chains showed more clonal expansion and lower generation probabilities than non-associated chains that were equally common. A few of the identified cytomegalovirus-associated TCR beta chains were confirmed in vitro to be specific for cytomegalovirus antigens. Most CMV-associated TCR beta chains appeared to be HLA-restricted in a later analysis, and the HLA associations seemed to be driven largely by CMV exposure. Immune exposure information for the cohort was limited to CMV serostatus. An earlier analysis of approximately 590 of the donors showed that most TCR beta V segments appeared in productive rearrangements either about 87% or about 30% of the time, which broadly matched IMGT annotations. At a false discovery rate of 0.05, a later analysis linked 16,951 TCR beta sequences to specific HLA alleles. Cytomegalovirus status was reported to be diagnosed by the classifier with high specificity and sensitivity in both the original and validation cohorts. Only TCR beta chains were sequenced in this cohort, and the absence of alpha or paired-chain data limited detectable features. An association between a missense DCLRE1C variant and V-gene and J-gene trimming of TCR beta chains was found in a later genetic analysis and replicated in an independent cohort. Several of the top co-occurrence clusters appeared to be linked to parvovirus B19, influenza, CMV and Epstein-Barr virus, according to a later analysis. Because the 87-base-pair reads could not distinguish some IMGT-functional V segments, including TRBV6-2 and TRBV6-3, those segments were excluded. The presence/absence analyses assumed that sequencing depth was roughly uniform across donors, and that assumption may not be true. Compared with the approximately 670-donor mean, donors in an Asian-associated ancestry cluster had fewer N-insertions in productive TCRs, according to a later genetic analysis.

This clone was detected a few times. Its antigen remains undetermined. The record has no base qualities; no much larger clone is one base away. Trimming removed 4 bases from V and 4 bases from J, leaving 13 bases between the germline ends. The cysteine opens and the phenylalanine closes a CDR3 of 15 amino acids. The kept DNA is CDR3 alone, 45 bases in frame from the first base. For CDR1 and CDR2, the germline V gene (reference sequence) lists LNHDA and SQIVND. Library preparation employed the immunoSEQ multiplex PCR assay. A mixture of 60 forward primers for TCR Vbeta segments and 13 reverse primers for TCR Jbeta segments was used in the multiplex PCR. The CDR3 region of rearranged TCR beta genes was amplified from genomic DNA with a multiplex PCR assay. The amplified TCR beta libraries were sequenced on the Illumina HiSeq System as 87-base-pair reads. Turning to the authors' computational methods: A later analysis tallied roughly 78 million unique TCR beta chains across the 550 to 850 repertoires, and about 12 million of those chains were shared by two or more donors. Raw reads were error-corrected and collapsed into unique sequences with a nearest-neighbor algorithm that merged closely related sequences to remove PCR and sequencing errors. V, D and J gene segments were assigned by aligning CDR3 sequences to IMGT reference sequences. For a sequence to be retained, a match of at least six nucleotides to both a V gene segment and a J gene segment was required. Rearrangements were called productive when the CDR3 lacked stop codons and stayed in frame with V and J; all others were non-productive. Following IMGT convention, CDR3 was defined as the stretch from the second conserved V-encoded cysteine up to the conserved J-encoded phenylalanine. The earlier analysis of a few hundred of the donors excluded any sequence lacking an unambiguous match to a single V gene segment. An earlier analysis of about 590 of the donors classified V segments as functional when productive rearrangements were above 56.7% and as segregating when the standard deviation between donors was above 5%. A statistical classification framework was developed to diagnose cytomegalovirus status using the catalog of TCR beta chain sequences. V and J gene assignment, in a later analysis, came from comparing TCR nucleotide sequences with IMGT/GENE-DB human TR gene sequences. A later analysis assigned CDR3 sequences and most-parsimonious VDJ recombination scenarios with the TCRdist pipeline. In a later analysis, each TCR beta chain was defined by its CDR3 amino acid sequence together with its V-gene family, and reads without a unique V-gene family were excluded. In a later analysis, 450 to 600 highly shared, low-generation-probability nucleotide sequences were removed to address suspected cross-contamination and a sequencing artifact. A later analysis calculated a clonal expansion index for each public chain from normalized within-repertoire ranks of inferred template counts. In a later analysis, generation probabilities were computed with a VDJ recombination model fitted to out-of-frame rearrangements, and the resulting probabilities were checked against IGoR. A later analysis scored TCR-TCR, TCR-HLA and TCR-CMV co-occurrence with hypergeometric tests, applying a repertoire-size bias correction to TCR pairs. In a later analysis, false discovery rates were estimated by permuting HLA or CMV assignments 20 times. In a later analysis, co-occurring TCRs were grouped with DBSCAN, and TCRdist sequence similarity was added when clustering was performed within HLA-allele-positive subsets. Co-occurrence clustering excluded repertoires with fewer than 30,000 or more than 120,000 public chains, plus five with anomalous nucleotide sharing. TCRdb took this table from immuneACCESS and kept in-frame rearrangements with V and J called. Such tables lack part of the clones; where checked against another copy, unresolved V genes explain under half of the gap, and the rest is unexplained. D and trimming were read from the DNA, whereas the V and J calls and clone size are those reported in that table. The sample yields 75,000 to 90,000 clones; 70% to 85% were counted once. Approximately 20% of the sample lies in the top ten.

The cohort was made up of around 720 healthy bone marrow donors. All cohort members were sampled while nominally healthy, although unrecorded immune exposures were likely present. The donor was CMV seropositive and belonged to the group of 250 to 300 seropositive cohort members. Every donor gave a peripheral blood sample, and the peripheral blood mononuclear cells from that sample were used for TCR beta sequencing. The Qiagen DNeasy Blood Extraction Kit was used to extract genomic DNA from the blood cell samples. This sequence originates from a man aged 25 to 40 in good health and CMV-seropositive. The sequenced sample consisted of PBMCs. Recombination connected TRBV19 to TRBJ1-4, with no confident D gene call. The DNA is TGTGCCAGTAGTAAGTCCCAGGCTGATAATGAAAAACTGTTTTTT. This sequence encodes CASSKSQADNEKLFF.